Listed below are T cell receptor beta chains from one sample, sequenced in a study of T cell responses to AZD1222 COVID-19 vaccine. Repertoires were generated with immunoSEQ multiplex PCR, while TCRdb's copy carries only in-frame clones and drops some. In the table there are roughly 140,000 clones, approximately 93% of which are singletons. Material: peripheral blood, obtained after recovery from COVID-19. The receptors were gathered from an adult who had recovered from COVID-19. CDR3s include the opening cysteine and the closing phenylalanine or tryptophan.

j_gene: TRBJ1-3; v_gene: TRBV15; CDR3aa: CATGSGDSGNTIYF
j_gene: TRBJ2-2; v_gene: TRBV27; CDR3aa: CASSLPRGAGELFF
j_gene: TRBJ1-6; v_gene: TRBV5-6; CDR3aa: CASSPKDRDWAPLHF
j_gene: TRBJ2-7; v_gene: TRBV10-1; CDR3aa: CASSFRGLGDEQYF
j_gene: TRBJ2-1; v_gene: TRBV27; CDR3aa: CASSLGGVSYNEQFF
j_gene: TRBJ1-4; v_gene: TRBV19; CDR3aa: CASRSSPMRRGSPTNEKLFF
j_gene: TRBJ2-7; v_gene: TRBV5-1; CDR3aa: CASSHGGRTSGTGEQYF
j_gene: TRBJ1-2; v_gene: TRBV3-1/TRBV3-2; CDR3aa: CASSQEAGLNYGYTF
j_gene: TRBJ2-1; v_gene: TRBV7-3; CDR3aa: CASRPSGTPNNEQFF
j_gene: TRBJ2-7; v_gene: TRBV2; CDR3aa: CASSLRRDRGYEQYF
j_gene: TRBJ2-7; v_gene: TRBV7-9; CDR3aa: CASSLGGRPYEQYF
j_gene: TRBJ1-5; v_gene: TRBV18; CDR3aa: CASSPGANQPQHF